A selection of T cell receptor beta chains follows, all from one sample in a study of identical twins. TCRdb re-called the 5' RACE reads with MiXCR, one entry per CDR3 protein. This table has 200,000 to 300,000 distinct CDR3 sequences, roughly a tenth appearing once. Sequences were obtained from memory T cells sorted from blood. All receptors come from a man between 45 and 60 years old in good health. Both conserved end residues are part of each CDR3. The D gene is left open where the match is weak. Part of the rows lack a size; the others show once, few, many or a class for expanded clones.

clone_size d_call j_call v_call cdr3_aa cdr3_nt
few - TRBJ2-7 TRBV7-6 CASSPTFLEQYF TGTGCCAGCAGCCCTACCTTCTTAGAGCAGTACTTC
- - TRBJ2-7 TRBV28 CASSLATNYEQYF TGTGCCAGCAGTTTGGCAACCAACTACGAGCAGTACTTC
many - TRBJ2-1 TRBV14 CASSGRDLYNEQFF TGTGCCAGCAGCGGCCGGGACTTATACAATGAGCAGTTCTTC
few - TRBJ1-2 TRBV5-6 CASSFRDRGGYTF TGTGCCAGCAGCTTCCGAGACAGAGGTGGCTACACCTTC
- TRBD2 TRBJ2-7 TRBV5-5 CASSSPGLADYEQYF TGTGCCAGCAGCAGTCCGGGACTAGCGGATTACGAGCAGTACTTC
many - TRBJ2-7 TRBV5-6 CASSLWGYEQYF TGTGCCAGCAGCTTGTGGGGCTACGAGCAGTACTTC
many TRBD1 TRBJ2-6 TRBV9 CASSVDPRTGVGIANVLTF TGTGCCAGCAGCGTAGATCCTCGGACAGGAGTGGGGATAGCCAACGTCCTGACTTTC
few - TRBJ1-1 TRBV7-6 CASSLAAGSTEAFF TGTGCCAGCAGCTTAGCGGCAGGGAGCACTGAAGCTTTCTTT
- - TRBJ1-2 TRBV7-2 CASRRSGAANYGYTF TGTGCCAGCAGGCGCTCCGGGGCAGCGAACTATGGCTACACCTTC
few - TRBJ2-7 TRBV29-1 CSVVSGGYEQYF TGCAGCGTTGTTTCGGGCGGCTACGAGCAGTACTTC
many - TRBJ2-5 TRBV21-1 CASSKEWGVWETQYF TGTGCCAGCAGCAAAGAGTGGGGAGTTTGGGAGACCCAGTACTTC
- - TRBJ1-6 TRBV6-2/TRBV6-3 CASSPWTGGMGPLHF TGTGCCAGCAGTCCCTGGACCGGTGGAATGGGACCCCTCCACTTT
many TRBD2 TRBJ2-7 TRBV20-1 CSARSLQRLGSAGGAYEQYF TGCAGTGCTAGATCTTTACAGAGACTCGGGTCAGCGGGGGGGGCCTACGAGCAGTACTTC
many TRBD2 TRBJ2-1 TRBV27 CASSAQTSGNEQFF TGTGCCAGCAGTGCACAGACTAGCGGGAATGAGCAGTTCTTC
- TRBD2 TRBJ2-3 TRBV5-4 CASSFPGTSEDTQYF TGTGCCAGCAGCTTTCCCGGGACTAGCGAGGATACGCAGTATTTT
few - TRBJ1-2 TRBV2 CASREGSNYGYTF TGTGCCAGCAGGGAAGGGTCGAACTATGGCTACACCTTC
- TRBD2 TRBJ2-7 TRBV5-5 CASSLGVSGGYEQYF TGTGCCAGCAGCTTGGGGGTTAGCGGGGGATACGAGCAGTACTTC
few TRBD1 TRBJ2-7 TRBV3-1 CASRAGEGQGRYEQYF TGTGCCAGCAGGGCAGGTGAAGGACAGGGGAGATACGAGCAGTACTTC
- TRBD1 TRBJ1-6 TRBV28 CASSSGTAVSPLHF TGTGCCAGCAGCTCCGGGACAGCGGTTTCACCCCTCCACTTT
- - TRBJ1-2 TRBV30 CAWSVLEVGYTF TGTGCCTGGAGTGTACTTGAGGTTGGCTACACCTTC
few TRBD2 TRBJ2-3 TRBV20-1 CSAPPSGRATDTQYF TGCAGTGCTCCTCCTAGCGGGAGGGCGACAGATACGCAGTATTTT
- - TRBJ2-5 TRBV11-2 CASSLVRWGAEGTQYF TGTGCCAGCAGCTTAGTTCGGTGGGGGGCTGAAGGGACCCAGTACTTC
many - TRBJ2-7 TRBV4-3 CASSQEVGPLSLEQYF TGCGCCAGCAGCCAAGAGGTTGGTCCCTTGAGCTTAGAGCAGTACTTC
- - TRBJ2-5 TRBV19 CASSPSLDETQYF TGTGCCAGTAGTCCAAGTTTAGACGAGACCCAGTACTTC
many - TRBJ2-3 TRBV9 CASSRGSRGGSSTDTQYF TGTGCCAGCAGTCGCGGGAGTAGGGGGGGATCTAGCACAGATACGCAGTATTTT
few - TRBJ1-2 TRBV5-5 CASSPSFRDIYGYTF TGTGCCAGCAGCCCCTCCTTCAGGGACATCTATGGCTACACCTTC
once TRBD1 TRBJ1-2 TRBV28 CASRTHGQGDGYTF TGTGCCAGCAGAACTCACGGACAGGGTGATGGCTACACCTTC
- - TRBJ2-6 TRBV12-3/TRBV12-4 CASNSGAGANVLTF TGTGCCAGCAACAGTGGTGCTGGGGCCAACGTCCTGACTTTC
- - TRBJ2-7 TRBV7-8 CASSLDRVPGPRTAYEQYF TGTGCCAGCAGCTTAGACAGGGTTCCAGGACCCCGGACGGCCTACGAGCAGTACTTC
many - TRBJ2-3 TRBV29-1 CSAQQGATDTQYF TGCAGCGCACAACAGGGAGCCACAGATACGCAGTATTTT
many - TRBJ2-1 TRBV15 CATSRDLGYEQFF TGTGCCACCAGCAGAGATCTTGGATATGAGCAGTTCTTC
- TRBD1 TRBJ1-5 TRBV6-2/TRBV6-3 CASRGGTGLSNQPQHF TGTGCCAGCAGAGGCGGGACAGGGCTGAGCAATCAGCCCCAGCATTTT
many TRBD1 TRBJ1-1 TRBV15 CATTRQGSTEAFF TGTGCCACCACCAGACAGGGGAGTACTGAAGCTTTCTTT
- TRBD1 TRBJ2-1 TRBV6-2/TRBV6-3 CASSKGQGFYEQFF TGTGCCAGCAGTAAGGGACAGGGGTTCTATGAGCAGTTCTTC
many TRBD1 TRBJ1-1 TRBV3-1 CASSQEGQGARGWSTEAFF TGTGCCAGCAGCCAAGAGGGACAGGGGGCCCGCGGGTGGAGCACTGAAGCTTTCTTT
few - TRBJ1-1 TRBV5-1 CASSLVPGGGTEAFF TGCGCCAGCAGCTTGGTCCCAGGAGGGGGGACTGAAGCTTTCTTT
many - TRBJ1-4 TRBV5-1 CASSLVGFATNEKLFF TGCGCCAGCAGCTTGGTTGGATTTGCAACTAATGAAAAACTGTTTTTT